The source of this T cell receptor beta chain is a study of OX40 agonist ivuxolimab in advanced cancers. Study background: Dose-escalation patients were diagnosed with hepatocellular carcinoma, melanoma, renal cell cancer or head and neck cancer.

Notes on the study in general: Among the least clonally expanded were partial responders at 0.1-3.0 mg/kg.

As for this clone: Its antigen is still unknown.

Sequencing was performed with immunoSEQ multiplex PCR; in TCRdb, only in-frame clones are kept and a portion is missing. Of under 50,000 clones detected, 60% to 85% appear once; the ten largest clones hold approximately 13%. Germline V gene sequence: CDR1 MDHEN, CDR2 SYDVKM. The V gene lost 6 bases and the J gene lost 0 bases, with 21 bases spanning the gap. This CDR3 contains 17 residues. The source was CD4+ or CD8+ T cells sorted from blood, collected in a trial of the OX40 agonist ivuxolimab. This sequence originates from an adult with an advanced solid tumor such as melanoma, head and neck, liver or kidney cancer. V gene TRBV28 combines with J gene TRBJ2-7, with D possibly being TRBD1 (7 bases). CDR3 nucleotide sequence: TGTGCCAGCAGCCAGCCGGGGAGGACAGGCATCTCCTACGAGCAGTACTTC. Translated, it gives CASSQPGRTGISYEQYF.